One sample yielded the 12 T cell receptor beta chains listed below, sequenced in a study of cytomegalovirus exposure and HLA in healthy donors. The PCR contained 60 Vbeta and 13 Jbeta primers. This table comes from immunoSEQ multiplex PCR, and its TCRdb copy is limited to in-frame clones, with some not included. The sample lists around 150,000 clones; 80% to 85% were seen once. Sequenced: PBMCs. Receptors were obtained from a man over 45 in good health and CMV-seropositive.

The V call is TRBV18, the J call TRBJ2-2; 9 bases map to TRBD1. Unmatched junction bases numbered 9, after V lost 6 bases and J lost 7 bases. CDR1 is KGHSH and CDR2 is LQKENI in the germline V gene. This CDR3 has 15 amino acids. The CDR3 spells CASSPGQGRVGELFF. The CDR3 DNA sequence: TGTGCCAGCTCCCCGGGACAGGGTCGCGTCGGGGAGCTGTTTTTT.

This clone was seen a few times. The genes are TRBV19 and TRBJ2-1, with 10 nucleotides matching TRBD2. Germline CDR1 LNHDA, CDR2 SQIVND (reference sequence). The V gene end was trimmed by 2 bases and the J gene end by 4 bases; junction bases not matched to a gene: 11. The CDR3 runs to 18 residues. The CDR3 region is CASSIPSGRELAYNEQFF. CDR3 coding DNA: TGTGCCAGTAGTATACCCAGCGGGAGGGAATTAGCATACAATGAGCAGTTCTTC.

The V and J genes are TRBV7-8 and TRBJ2-6; 12 positions match TRBD2. This CDR3 is built from 20 residues. The V gene's germline CDR1 is SGHVS and CDR2 FQNEAQ. Trimming at V came to 0 bases and at J to 0 bases, leaving 6 bases not matched to a gene. The CDR3 here is CASSLATSGSSLSGANVLTF. CDR3 in DNA: TGTGCCAGCAGCTTAGCGACTAGCGGGAGCTCCCTCTCTGGGGCCAACGTCCTGACTTTC. Using reference TRBV7-8 and TRBJ2-6 for the parts outside the CDR3, the full variable domain is GAGVSQSPRYKVAKRGQDVALRCDPISGHVSLFWYQQALGQGPEFLTYFQNEAQLDKSGLPSDRFFAERPEGSVSTLKIQRTQQEDSAVYLCASSLATSGSSLSGANVLTFGAGSRLTVL.

The chain has TRBV28 and TRBJ1-6, with 9 nucleotides matching TRBD1. Losses at the gene ends were 2 bases for V and 8 bases for J; bases not matched to a gene: 4. The CDR3 loop spans 15 amino acids. The germline gives CDR1 MDHEN, CDR2 SYDVKM. For the CDR3, the DNA is TGTGCCAGCAGTTTAGAGACAGGGGGGTATTCACCCCTCCACTTT. Amino acids: CASSLETGGYSPLHF.

The DNA of the CDR3 is TGTGCCAGCAGCTTGGGCTTCCAGGGGGCCCAGGAGCATTTT. Translating it yields CASSLGFQGAQEHF. The chain joins TRBV5-8 to TRBJ1-5, with 8 positions matching TRBD1. The CDR3 consists of 14 residues. Trimming removed 0 bases from V and 14 bases from J; junction bases left unmatched: 10. Germline values: CDR1 SGHTS, CDR2 YDEGEE.

V gene TRBV28 combines with J gene TRBJ1-2; the D is unclear. Germline assignment: CDR1 MDHEN and CDR2 SYDVKM. V was clipped by 6 bases and J by 0 bases, with 5 bases between them. The CDR3 runs to 12 residues. CDR3 loop: CASSSPNYGYTF. The DNA for the CDR3 is TGTGCCAGCAGCTCCCCTAACTATGGCTACACCTTC.

V usage is TRBV2 and J usage is TRBJ1-5; 8 bases line up with TRBD1. V trimming: 6 bases; J trimming: 7 bases; junction bases outside the gene matches: 8. This CDR3 is built from 14 residues. Per germline, CDR1 SNHLY and CDR2 FYNNEI. The CDR3 DNA sequence: TGTGCCAGCAGGGAGGACAGGGAGCGGCAGCCCCAGCATTTT. This sequence encodes CASREDRERQPQHF.

The V gene is TRBV6-1, the J gene TRBJ2-1; 8 bases fit TRBD2. Germline V gene data show CDR1 as MNHNS and CDR2 as SASEGT. The ends lost 0 bases at V and 4 bases at J; junction bases unmatched: 2. The CDR3 is 15 residues long. CDR3 in amino acids: CASSEAVAGYNEQFF. In nucleotides, the CDR3 is TGTGCCAGCAGTGAAGCGGTAGCGGGGTACAATGAGCAGTTCTTC.

The gene calls are TRBV28 and TRBJ1-3; perhaps TRBD1 as D (6 bases). This CDR3 is 16 amino acids long. Germline-derived CDR1 and CDR2 are MDHEN and SYDVKM. Between the trimmed V and J ends, which lost 6 bases and 0 bases, there was a span of 15 bases. In DNA form, the CDR3 reads TGTGCCAGCAGCCTCTTGACAGGAACCTCTGGAAACACCATATATTTT. This encodes CASSLLTGTSGNTIYF.

The V and J genes are TRBV27 and TRBJ1-1, with TRBD1 identical over 8 bases. Per the germline V gene, CDR1 is MNHEY and CDR2 is SMNVEV (reference sequence). This CDR3 has 14 residues. The V and J ends lost 5 bases and 3 bases, in that order; junction bases with no gene match: 5. The CDR3 coding sequence is TGTGCCAGCAGTCTACAGGGGGGGGACACTGAAGCTTTCTTT. Translating it yields CASSLQGGDTEAFF.

The chain uses TRBV15 and TRBJ1-5; 7 positions agree with TRBD1. Trimming at V came to 4 bases and at J to 6 bases, leaving 6 bases not matched to a gene. This CDR3 comprises 14 residues. CDR1 and CDR2 (germline): LNHNV, YYDKDF (reference sequence). CDR3 amino acids: CATSTRRQGQPQHF. The CDR3 bases are TGTGCCACCAGCACAAGAAGACAGGGTCAGCCCCAGCATTTT. The whole variable domain, filled in from reference TRBV15 and TRBJ1-5, reads DAMVIQNPRYQVTQFGKPVTLSCSQTLNHNVMYWYQQKSSQAPKLLFHYYDKDFNNEADTPDNFQSRRPNTSFCFLDIRSPGLGDTAMYLCATSTRRQGQPQHFGDGTRLSIL.

The chain couples TRBV27 to TRBJ2-3, with D maybe TRBD2 (7 bases). Trimming pared 10 bases from V and 3 bases from J, leaving 11 bases between. Germline values: CDR1 MNHEY, CDR2 SMNVEV (reference sequence). This CDR3 spans 12 amino acids. This CDR3 is CAIGGATDTQYF. The CDR3 bases are TGTGCCATTGGGGGGGCTACAGATACGCAGTATTTT.